Each of the 7 T cell receptor beta chains below was sequenced from the same sample in a study of T cells expressing NK-cell markers. No DNA is given; TCRdb re-called the 5' RACE reads and lists each CDR3 protein once. Its table records roughly 390,000 distinct CDR3 sequences. Sequencing used blood T cells: a sorted CD56 or NKG2C T cell subset, CD4+ or CD8+ T cells, or bulk PBMC T cells (not recorded which). The receptors originated from a woman aged 50 to 65 in good health.

The V gene is TRBV27, the J gene TRBJ2-1. CDR1 is MNHEY, CDR2 SMNVEV, per germline (reference sequence). The CDR3 covers 11 residues. Here the CDR3 reads CASSVYNEQFF.

The chain carries TRBV27 and TRBJ2-2. CDR3 size: 16 residues. Germline assignment: CDR1 MNHEY and CDR2 SMNVEV (reference sequence). The CDR3 reads CASSLLRQADTGELFF.

This chain connects TRBV10-3 to TRBJ2-7. This CDR3 has 13 amino acids. CDR1 is ENHRY and CDR2 is SYGVKD in the germline V gene. The CDR3 sequence: CAISVSDSYEQYF.

V usage is TRBV12-3 or TRBV12-4 and J usage is TRBJ2-1; as DNA is missing, the TRBD2 call by TCRdb cannot be tested. The CDR3 contains 13 residues. The CDR3 here is CARELAQNNEQFF.

This rearrangement joins TRBV7-8 to TRBJ1-5. The CDR3 is 16 amino acids. Looked up from germline, CDR1 is SGHVS and CDR2 is FQNEAQ. CDR3 region: CASSLRSGLSSQPQHF.

The V gene is TRBV3-1, the J gene TRBJ2-2; with no DNA, the TCRdb D assignment of TRBD1 cannot be verified. Germline V lookup: CDR1 LGHDT, CDR2 YNNKEL (reference sequence). The CDR3 contains 16 residues. The CDR3 reads CASTYYPGGSTGELFF.

CDR3 region: CASGWGLAGPEEQFF. The chain combines TRBV2 with TRBJ2-1; TCRdb's D call of TRBD2 is untestable without DNA. CDR1 and CDR2 (germline): SNHLY, FYNNEI. The CDR3 totals 15 residues.